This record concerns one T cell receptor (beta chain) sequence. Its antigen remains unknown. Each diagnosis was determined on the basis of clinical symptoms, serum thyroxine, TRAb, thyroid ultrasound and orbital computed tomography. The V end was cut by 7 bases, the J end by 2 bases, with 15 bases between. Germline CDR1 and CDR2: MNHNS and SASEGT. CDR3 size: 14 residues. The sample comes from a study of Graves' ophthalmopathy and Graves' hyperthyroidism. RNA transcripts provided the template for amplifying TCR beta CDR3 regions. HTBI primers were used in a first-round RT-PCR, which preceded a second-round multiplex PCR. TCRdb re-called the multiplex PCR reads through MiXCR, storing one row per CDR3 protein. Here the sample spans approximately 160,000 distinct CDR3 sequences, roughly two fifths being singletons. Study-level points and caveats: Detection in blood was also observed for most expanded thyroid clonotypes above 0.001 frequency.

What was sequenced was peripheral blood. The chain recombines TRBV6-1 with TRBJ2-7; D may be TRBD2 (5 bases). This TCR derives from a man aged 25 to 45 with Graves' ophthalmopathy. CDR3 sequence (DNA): TGTGCCAGCACTCCCCGCGACGGGACCTACGAGCAGTACTTC. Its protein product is CASTPRDGTYEQYF.